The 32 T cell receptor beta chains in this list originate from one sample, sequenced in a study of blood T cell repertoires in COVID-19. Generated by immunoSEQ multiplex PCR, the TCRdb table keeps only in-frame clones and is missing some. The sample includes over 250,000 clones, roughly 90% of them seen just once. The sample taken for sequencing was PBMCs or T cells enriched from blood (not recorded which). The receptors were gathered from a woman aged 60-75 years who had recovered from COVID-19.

The CDR3 region is CASSQFSGRAGSYEQYF. The DNA of the CDR3 is TGTGCCAGCAGCCAATTTAGCGGGAGGGCCGGATCCTACGAGCAGTACTTC. The J gene is TRBJ2-7, the V gene TRBV14, with 11 bases matching TRBD2. The CDR3 spans 17 residues. V gave up 2 bases and J gave up 1 base; unmatched junction bases: 7. CDR1 and CDR2 (germline): SGHDN, FVKESK.

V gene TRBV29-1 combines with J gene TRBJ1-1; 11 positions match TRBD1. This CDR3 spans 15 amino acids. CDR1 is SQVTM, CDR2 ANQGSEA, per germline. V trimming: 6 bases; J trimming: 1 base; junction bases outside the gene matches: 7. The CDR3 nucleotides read TGCAGCGTCACGGGACAGGGGGTAGGGAACACTGAAGCTTTCTTT. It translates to CSVTGQGVGNTEAFF.

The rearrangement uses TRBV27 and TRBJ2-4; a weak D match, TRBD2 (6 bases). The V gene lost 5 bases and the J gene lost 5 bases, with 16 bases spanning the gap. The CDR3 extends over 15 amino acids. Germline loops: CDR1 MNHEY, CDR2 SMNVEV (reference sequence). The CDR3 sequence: CASSRAGSLQNIQYF. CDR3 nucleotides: TGTGCCAGCAGTCGGGCCGGGAGTTTGCAAAACATTCAGTACTTC.

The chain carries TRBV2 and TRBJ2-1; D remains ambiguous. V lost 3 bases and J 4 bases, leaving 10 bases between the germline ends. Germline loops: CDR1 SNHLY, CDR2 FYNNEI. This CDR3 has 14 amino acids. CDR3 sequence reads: CASSESPPYNEQFF. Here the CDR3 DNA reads TGTGCCAGCAGTGAGTCTCCCCCTTACAATGAGCAGTTCTTC.

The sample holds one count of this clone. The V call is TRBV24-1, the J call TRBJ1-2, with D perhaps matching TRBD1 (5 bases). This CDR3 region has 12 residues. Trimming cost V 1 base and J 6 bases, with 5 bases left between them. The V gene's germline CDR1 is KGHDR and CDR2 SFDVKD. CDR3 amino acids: CATSDLGDGYTF. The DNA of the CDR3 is TGTGCCACCAGTGATTTAGGGGATGGCTACACCTTC.

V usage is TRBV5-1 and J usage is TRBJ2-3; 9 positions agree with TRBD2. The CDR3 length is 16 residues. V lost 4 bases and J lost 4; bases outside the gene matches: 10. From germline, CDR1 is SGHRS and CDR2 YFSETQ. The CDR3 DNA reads TGCGCCAGCAGCCCTCGGGTAGCGGGAGTATCAGATACGCAGTATTTT. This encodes CASSPRVAGVSDTQYF.

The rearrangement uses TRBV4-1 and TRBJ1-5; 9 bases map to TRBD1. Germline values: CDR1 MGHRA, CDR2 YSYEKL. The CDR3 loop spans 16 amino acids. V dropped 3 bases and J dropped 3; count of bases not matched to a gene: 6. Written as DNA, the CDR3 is TGCGCCAGCAGCCAGTACCGGGACAGGGACAATCAGCCCCAGCATTTT. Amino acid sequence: CASSQYRDRDNQPQHF.

Here the CDR3 reads CAWSGGQATGELFF. CDR3 in DNA: TGTGCCTGGAGTGGTGGGCAGGCCACCGGGGAGCTGTTTTTT. The rearrangement joins TRBV30 to TRBJ2-2; D is ambiguous. The CDR3 loop spans 14 amino acids. Trimming removed 1 base at V and 4 bases at J, with 10 bases between. The germline CDR1 and CDR2 sequences are GTSNPN and SVGIG (reference sequence).

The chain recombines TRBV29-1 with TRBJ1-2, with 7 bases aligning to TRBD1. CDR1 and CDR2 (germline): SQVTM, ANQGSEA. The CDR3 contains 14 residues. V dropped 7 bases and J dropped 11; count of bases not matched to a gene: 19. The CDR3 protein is CSAEATSQGGWYTF. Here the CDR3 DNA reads TGCAGCGCCGAGGCTACATCGCAGGGGGGTTGGTACACCTTC.

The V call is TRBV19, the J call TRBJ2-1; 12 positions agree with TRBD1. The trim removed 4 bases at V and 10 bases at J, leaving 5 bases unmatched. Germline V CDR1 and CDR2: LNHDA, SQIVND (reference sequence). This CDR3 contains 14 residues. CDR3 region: CASSKGQGAGEQFF. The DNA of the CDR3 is TGTGCCAGTAGTAAGGGACAGGGGGCTGGGGAGCAGTTCTTC.

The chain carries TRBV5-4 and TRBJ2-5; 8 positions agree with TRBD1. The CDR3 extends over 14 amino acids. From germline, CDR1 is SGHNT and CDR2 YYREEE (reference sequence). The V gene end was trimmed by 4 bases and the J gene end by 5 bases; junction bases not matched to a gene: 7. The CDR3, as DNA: TGTGCCAGCAGCCCCACACAGGGGGGTGAGACCCAGTACTTC. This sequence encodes CASSPTQGGETQYF.

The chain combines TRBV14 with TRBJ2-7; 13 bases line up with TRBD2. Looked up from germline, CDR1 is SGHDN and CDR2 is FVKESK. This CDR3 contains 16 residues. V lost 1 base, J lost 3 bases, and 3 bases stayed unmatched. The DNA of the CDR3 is TGTGCCAGCAGCCAAGGACTAGCGGGAGGTGTCTACGAGCAGTACTTC. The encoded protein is CASSQGLAGGVYEQYF.

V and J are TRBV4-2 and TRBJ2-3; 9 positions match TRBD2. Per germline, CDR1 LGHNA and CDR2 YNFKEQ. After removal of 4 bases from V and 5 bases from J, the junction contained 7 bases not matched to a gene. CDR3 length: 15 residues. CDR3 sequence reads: CASSPRRGGGDTQYF. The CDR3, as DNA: TGTGCCAGCAGCCCGAGGCGGGGGGGCGGAGATACGCAGTATTTT.

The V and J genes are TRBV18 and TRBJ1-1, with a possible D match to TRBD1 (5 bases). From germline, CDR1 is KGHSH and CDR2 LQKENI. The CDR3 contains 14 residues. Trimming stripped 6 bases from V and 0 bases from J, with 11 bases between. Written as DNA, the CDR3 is TGTGCCAGCTCGAACTGGGGGGTGAACACTGAAGCTTTCTTT. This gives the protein CASSNWGVNTEAFF.

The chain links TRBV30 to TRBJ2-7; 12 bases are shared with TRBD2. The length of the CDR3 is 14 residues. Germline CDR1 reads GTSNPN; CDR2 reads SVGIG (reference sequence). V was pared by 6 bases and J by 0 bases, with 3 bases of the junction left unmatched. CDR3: CACMGLAGSYEQYF. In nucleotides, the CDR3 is TGTGCCTGTATGGGACTAGCGGGCTCCTACGAGCAGTACTTC.

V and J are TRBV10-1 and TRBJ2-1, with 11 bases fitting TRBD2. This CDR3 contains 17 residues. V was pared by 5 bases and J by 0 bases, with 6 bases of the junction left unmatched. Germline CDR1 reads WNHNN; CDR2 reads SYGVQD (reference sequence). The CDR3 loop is CASSLLAGGSSYNEQFF. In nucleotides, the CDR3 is TGCGCCAGCAGTCTATTAGCGGGAGGGAGCTCCTACAATGAGCAGTTCTTC.

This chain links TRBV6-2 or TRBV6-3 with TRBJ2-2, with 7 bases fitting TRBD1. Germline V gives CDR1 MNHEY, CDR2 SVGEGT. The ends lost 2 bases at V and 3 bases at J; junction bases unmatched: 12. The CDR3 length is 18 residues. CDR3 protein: CASSYPGDSPMDTGELFF. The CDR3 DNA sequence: TGTGCCAGCAGTTACCCAGGGGACAGCCCAATGGACACCGGGGAGCTGTTTTTT.

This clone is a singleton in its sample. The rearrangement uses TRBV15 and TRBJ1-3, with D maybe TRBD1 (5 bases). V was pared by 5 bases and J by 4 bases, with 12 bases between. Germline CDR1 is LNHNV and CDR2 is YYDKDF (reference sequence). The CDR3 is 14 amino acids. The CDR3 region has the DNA TGTGCCACCAGCGAACCTAAGGGGGGAAACACCATATATTTT. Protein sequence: CATSEPKGGNTIYF.

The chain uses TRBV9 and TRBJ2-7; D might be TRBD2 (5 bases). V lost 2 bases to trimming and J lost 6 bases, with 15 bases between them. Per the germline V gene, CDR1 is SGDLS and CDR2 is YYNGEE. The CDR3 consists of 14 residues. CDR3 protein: CASSVREGPGEQYF. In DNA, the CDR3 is TGTGCCAGCAGCGTCAGAGAGGGCCCGGGCGAGCAGTACTTC. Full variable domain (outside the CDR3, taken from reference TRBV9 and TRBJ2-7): DSGVTQTPKHLITATGQRVTLRCSPRSGDLSVYWYQQSLDQGLQFLIQYYNGEERAKGNILERFSAQQFPDLHSELNLSSLELGDSALYFCASSVREGPGEQYFGPGTRLTVT.

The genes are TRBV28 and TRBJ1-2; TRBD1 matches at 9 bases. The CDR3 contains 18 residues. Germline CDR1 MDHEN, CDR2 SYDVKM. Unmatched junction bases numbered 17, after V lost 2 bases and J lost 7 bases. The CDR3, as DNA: TGTGCCAGCAGTTTACCGCCGGGACAGGGATTTTTTCAGGGTGGCTACACCTTC. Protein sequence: CASSLPPGQGFFQGGYTF.

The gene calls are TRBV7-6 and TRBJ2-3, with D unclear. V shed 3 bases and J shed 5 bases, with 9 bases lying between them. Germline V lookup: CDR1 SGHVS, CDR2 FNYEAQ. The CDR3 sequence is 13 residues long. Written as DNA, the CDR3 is TGTGCCAGCAGCTTTACCTCGAGAGATACGCAGTATTTT. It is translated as CASSFTSRDTQYF.

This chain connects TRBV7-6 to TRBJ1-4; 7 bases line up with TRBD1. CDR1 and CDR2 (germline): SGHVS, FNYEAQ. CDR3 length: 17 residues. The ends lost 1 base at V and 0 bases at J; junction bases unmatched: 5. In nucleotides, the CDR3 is TGTGCCAGCAGCTTAGGGGGACAGACTGCAACTAATGAAAAACTGTTTTTT. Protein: CASSLGGQTATNEKLFF.

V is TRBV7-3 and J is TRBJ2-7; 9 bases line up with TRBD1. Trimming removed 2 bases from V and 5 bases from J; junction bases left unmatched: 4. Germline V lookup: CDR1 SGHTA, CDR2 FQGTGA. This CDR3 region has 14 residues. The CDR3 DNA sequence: TGTGCCAGCAGCTTAGCACAGGGGGCGCACGAGCAGTACTTC. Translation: CASSLAQGAHEQYF.

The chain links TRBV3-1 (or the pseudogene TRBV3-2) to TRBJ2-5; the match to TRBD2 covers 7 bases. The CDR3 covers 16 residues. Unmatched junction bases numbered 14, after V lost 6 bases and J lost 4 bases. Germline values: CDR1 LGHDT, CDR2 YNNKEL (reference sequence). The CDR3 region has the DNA TGTGCCAGCAGAAGGTGGGAGGGCAGCCAGAGAGAGACCCAGTACTTC. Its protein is CASRRWEGSQRETQYF.

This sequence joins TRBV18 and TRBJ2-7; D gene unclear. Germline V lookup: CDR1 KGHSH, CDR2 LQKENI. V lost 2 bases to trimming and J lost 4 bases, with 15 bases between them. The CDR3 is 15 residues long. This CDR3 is CASSPEADLFYEQYF. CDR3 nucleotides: TGTGCCAGCTCACCAGAAGCCGATTTATTTTACGAGCAGTACTTC. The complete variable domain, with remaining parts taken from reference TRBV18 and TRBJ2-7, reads NAGVMQNPRHLVRRRGQEARLRCSPMKGHSHVYWYRQLPEEGLKFMVYLQKENIIDESGMPKERFSAEFPKEGPSILRIQQVVRGDSAAYFCASSPEADLFYEQYFGPGTRLTVT.

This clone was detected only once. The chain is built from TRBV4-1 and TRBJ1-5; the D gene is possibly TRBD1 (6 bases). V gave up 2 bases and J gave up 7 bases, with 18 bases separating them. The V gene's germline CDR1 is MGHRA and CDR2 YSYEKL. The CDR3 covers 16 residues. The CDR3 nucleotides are TGCGCCAGCAGCCAAAGGACCAGGGGATTGGAGCAGCCCCAGCATTTT. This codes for CASSQRTRGLEQPQHF.

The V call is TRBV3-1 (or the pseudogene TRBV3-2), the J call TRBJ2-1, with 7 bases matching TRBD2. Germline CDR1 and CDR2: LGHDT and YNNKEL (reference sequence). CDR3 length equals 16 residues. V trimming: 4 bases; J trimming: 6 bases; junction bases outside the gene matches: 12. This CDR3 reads CASSPPYGGSINEQFF. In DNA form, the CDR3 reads TGTGCCAGCAGCCCCCCATACGGCGGGAGTATCAATGAGCAGTTCTTC.

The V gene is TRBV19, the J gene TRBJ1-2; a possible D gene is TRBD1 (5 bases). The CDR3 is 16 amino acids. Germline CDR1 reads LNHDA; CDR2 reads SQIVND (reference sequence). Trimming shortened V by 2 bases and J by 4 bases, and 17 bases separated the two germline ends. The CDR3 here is CASSIPKLTGGYGYTF. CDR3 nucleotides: TGTGCCAGTAGTATACCCAAACTAACAGGTGGCTATGGCTACACCTTC.

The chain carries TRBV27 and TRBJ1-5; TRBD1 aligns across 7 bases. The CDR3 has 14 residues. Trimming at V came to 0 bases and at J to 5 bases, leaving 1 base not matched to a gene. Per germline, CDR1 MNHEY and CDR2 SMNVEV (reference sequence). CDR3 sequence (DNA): TGTGCCAGCAGTTTATCAGGGGGCGATCAGCCCCAGCATTTT. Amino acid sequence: CASSLSGGDQPQHF.

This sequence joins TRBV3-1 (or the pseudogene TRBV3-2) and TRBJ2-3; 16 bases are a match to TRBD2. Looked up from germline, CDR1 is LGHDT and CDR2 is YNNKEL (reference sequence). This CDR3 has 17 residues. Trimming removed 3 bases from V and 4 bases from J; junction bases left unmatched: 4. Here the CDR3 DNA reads TGTGCCAGCAGCCAGGGACTAGCGGGAGGGCCCCCAGATACGCAGTATTTT. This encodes CASSQGLAGGPPDTQYF.

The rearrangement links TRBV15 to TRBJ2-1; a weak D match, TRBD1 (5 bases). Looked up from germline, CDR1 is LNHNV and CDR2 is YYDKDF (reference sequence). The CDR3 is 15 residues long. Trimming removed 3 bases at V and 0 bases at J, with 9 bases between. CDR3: CATSRTDSSYNEQFF. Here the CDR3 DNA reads TGTGCCACCAGCAGGACTGACAGCTCCTACAATGAGCAGTTCTTC.

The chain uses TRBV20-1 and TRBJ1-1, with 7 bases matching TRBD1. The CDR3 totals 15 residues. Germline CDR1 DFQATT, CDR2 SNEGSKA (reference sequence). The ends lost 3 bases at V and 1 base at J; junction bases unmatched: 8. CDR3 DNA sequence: TGCAGTGCTAGTGGGACAGTCCGGGGGAACACTGAAGCTTTCTTT. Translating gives CSASGTVRGNTEAFF.